This passage covers 30 T cell receptor gamma chains from one sample sequenced in a study of Vδ1+ human thymocytes. Overall study findings and caveats: In the thymus, TRG and TRD repertoires looked highly polyclonal with Gaussian CDR3 lengths.

No antigen has been assigned to these receptors. RNA was extracted from the cells and then reverse transcribed. Multiplex PCR used pooled V-gene forward primers and a constant-region reverse primer to amplify CDR3s. TCRdb re-called clones from the multiplex PCR reads via CATT. Counted here are 7,000 to 9,500 gamma-chain clones, around 54% occurring once; the ten biggest clones make up around 1.5%. Sequencing was performed on Vdelta1+ gamma-delta thymocytes from the thymus. Subset meaning: FACS-sorted CD3+ TCRalphabeta- TCRVdelta1+ TCRVdelta2- thymocytes. The receptor set was obtained from a girl in the first two years of life who had congenital heart surgery.

V is TRGV9 and J is TRGJ1 or TRGJ2. As TCRdb names no J gene, one was assigned here on the basis of a DNA match to germline. The CDR3 covers 13 residues. J gave up 4 bases and V 3 bases, and 6 bases lay outside the gene matches. Germline V gene lookup returns CDR1 GITISATS and CDR2 ISYDGTV (reference sequence). CDR3 DNA: TGTGCCTTGTGGGAGTTCCGGTATTATAAGAAACTCTTT. Its translation is CALWEFRYYKKLF.

This clone has more than one count but fewer than ten. The V call is TRGV5, the J call TRGJ1 or TRGJ2. The germline CDR1 and CDR2 sequences are VINAFY and YDVSNSKD. The CDR3 is 15 residues long. V dropped 0 bases and J dropped 3; count of bases not matched to a gene: 8. The CDR3 protein is CATWDRPGIYYKKLF. Written as DNA, the CDR3 is TGTGCCACCTGGGACAGGCCGGGGATTTATTATAAGAAACTCTTT.

The table lists this clone with a few counts. The chain recombines TRGV2 with TRGJP2. The J gene is absent in TCRdb and was assigned here via DNA matching to germline. CDR1 is EGSNGY and CDR2 is YDSYNSKV in the germline V gene. The CDR3 sequence is 16 residues long. The ends lost 0 bases at V and 0 bases at J; junction bases unmatched: 4. CDR3 DNA: TGTGCCACCTGGGACGGGCCCGATAGTAGTGATTGGATCAAGACGTTT. This codes for CATWDGPDSSDWIKTF.

The chain combines TRGV4 with TRGJ1 or TRGJ2. TCRdb offers no J gene call, so here the DNA was matched to germline to obtain one. The CDR3 covers 13 residues. V was pared by 2 bases and J by 3 bases, with 4 bases of the junction left unmatched. Germline CDR1 reads EGSTGY; CDR2 reads YDSYTSSV. The CDR3, as DNA: TGTGCCACCTGGGATGTACTTTATTATAAGAAACTCTTT. As protein: CATWDVLYYKKLF.

To note about this clone: Other DNA sequences from this sample encode an identical CDR3 as well. The V call is TRGV5, the J call TRGJ1 or TRGJ2. J was trimmed by 5 bases and V by 0 bases; bases with no gene match: 4. The V gene's germline CDR1 is VINAFY and CDR2 YDVSNSKD. The CDR3 totals 13 residues. In nucleotides, the CDR3 is TGTGCCACCTGGGACAGGCAGGATTATAAGAAACTCTTT. Protein sequence: CATWDRQDYKKLF.

This clone showed up just a few times. The J gene is TRGJ1 or TRGJ2, the V gene TRGV8. The J gene is not listed in TCRdb, so it was assigned here from a DNA match to germline. The CDR3 runs 15 residues. Germline values: CDR1 VENAVY, CDR2 YDSYNSRV. Trimming took 0 bases from V and 11 from J; bases not matched to a gene: 16. The CDR3 nucleotides read TGTGCCACCTGGGATAGGCGCCGCAAGGGATGGGAGAAACTCTTT. Its protein is CATWDRRRKGWEKLF.

This clone showed up just a few times. J is TRGJ1 or TRGJ2 and V is TRGV9. TCRdb carries no J gene annotation; the J gene was assigned here by matching the DNA with germline. CDR1 is GITISATS and CDR2 is ISYDGTV in the germline V gene (reference sequence). The CDR3 has 13 residues. V shed 0 bases and J 9 bases; nucleotides not matched to a gene: 8. The CDR3: CALWEVSGSKKLF. The CDR3, as DNA: TGTGCCTTGTGGGAGGTGTCTGGCAGTAAGAAACTCTTT.

The V and J genes are TRGV2 and TRGJP2. CDR1 and CDR2 (germline): EGSNGY, YDSYNSKV. V shed 3 bases and J 9 bases; nucleotides not matched to a gene: 4. The length of the CDR3 is 12 residues. In DNA form, the CDR3 reads TGTGCCACCTGGGACTACTATTGGATCAAGACGTTT. The encoded protein is CATWDYYWIKTF.

The rearrangement links TRGV4 to TRGJ1 or TRGJ2. No J gene is reported in TCRdb; it was inferred here by comparing the DNA with germline. With 5 bases clipped from V and 3 bases from J, the junction kept 7 bases outside the gene matches. The CDR3 totals 13 residues. Germline assignment: CDR1 EGSTGY and CDR2 YDSYTSSV. CDR3 sequence: CATWASPYYKKLF. For the CDR3, the DNA is TGTGCCACCTGGGCCTCCCCTTATTATAAGAAACTCTTT.

This rearrangement joins TRGV8 to TRGJP2. Germline matching of the DNA provided the J gene here, since TCRdb leaves it blank. From germline, CDR1 is VENAVY and CDR2 YDSYNSRV. The CDR3 is 12 amino acids. J was trimmed by 8 bases and V by 5 bases; bases with no gene match: 5. Here the CDR3 DNA reads TGTGCCACCTGGGGCCCCGATTGGATCAAGACGTTT. Translated, it gives CATWGPDWIKTF.

This clone was recorded a few times. V usage is TRGV9 and J usage is TRGJP2. TCRdb is silent on the J gene; assignment here came from matching the DNA to germline. J lost 3 bases, V lost 6 bases, and 4 bases had no gene match. Germline V CDR1 and CDR2: GITISATS, ISYDGTV (reference sequence). There are 13 residues in the CDR3. Here the CDR3 DNA reads TGTGCCTTGTGGAAGGGTAGTGATTGGATCAAGACGTTT. Its translation is CALWKGSDWIKTF.

As to this clone: At the DNA level, this CDR3 is encoded by other sequences in the same sample as well. V is TRGV3 and J is TRGJ1 or TRGJ2. Because TCRdb records no J gene, it was assigned here through a match of the DNA to germline. This CDR3 is built from 13 residues. Trimming took 3 bases from V and 3 from J; bases not matched to a gene: 5. Germline lookup yields CDR1 VTNTFY and CDR2 YDVSTARD (reference sequence). CDR3 amino acids: CATWDRPYYKKLF. The CDR3 region has the DNA TGTGCCACCTGGGACCGCCCTTATTATAAGAAACTCTTT.

J is TRGJ1 or TRGJ2 and V is TRGV5. With 0 bases clipped from V and 5 bases from J, the junction kept 7 bases outside the gene matches. The germline gives CDR1 VINAFY, CDR2 YDVSNSKD. This CDR3 comprises 14 residues. CDR3 nucleotide sequence: TGTGCCACCTGGGACAGGCCGGATGATTATAAGAAACTCTTT. Amino acids: CATWDRPDDYKKLF.

The V gene is TRGV8, the J gene TRGJ1 or TRGJ2. Here the J gene was assigned by germline matching of the DNA, as TCRdb has none. J was trimmed by 8 bases and V by 3 bases; bases with no gene match: 10. The CDR3 runs to 13 residues. Germline CDR1 and CDR2: VENAVY and YDSYNSRV. CDR3 residues: CATWDRPPNKKLF. The CDR3 DNA reads as TGTGCCACCTGGGATCGACCCCCTAATAAGAAACTCTTT.

The gene calls are TRGV3 and TRGJ1 or TRGJ2. Germline CDR1 and CDR2: VTNTFY and YDVSTARD (reference sequence). The CDR3 has 11 residues. Germline trimming cut 6 bases from V and 4 bases from J; bases unmatched to any gene: 3. The CDR3 spells CATWRYYKKLF. The CDR3 bases are TGTGCCACCTGGCGCTATTATAAGAAACTCTTT.

On this clone: At one of its ends the junction is not consistent with the germline gene, which may arise from a read error. Other DNA sequences in the sample encode the same CDR3. V usage is TRGV4 and J usage is TRGJ1 or TRGJ2. The J gene is not listed in TCRdb, so it was assigned here from a DNA match to germline. Germline CDR1 and CDR2: EGSTGY and YDSYTSSV. This CDR3 is 13 amino acids long. CDR3 sequence reads: CATWDGLYYKKLF. CDR3 bases: TGCGCCACCTGGGATGGGCTTTATTATAAGAAACTCTTT.

This clone showed up just a few times. The chain recombines TRGV3 with TRGJ1 or TRGJ2. The CDR3 has 17 amino acids. With V trimmed by 0 bases and J by 1 base, 12 bases remained unmatched. Germline values: CDR1 VTNTFY, CDR2 YDVSTARD (reference sequence). The CDR3 DNA sequence: TGTGCCACCTGGGACAGGCCCATTTCCTTCAATTATTATAAGAAACTCTTT. Its protein product is CATWDRPISFNYYKKLF.

The chain links TRGV9 to TRGJ1 or TRGJ2. Per germline, CDR1 GITISATS and CDR2 ISYDGTV (reference sequence). This CDR3 has 11 residues. V dropped 0 bases and J dropped 7; count of bases not matched to a gene: 0. The CDR3 DNA reads as TGTGCCTTGTGGGAGGTGTATAAGAAACTCTTT. It is translated as CALWEVYKKLF.

This clone was picked up a small number of times. There is no J gene call, but TRGV8 is given as the V gene. The CDR3 is made up of 13 amino acids. CDR1 and CDR2 (germline): VENAVY, YDSYNSRV. CDR3 region: CATWDTRGHKKLF. The DNA for the CDR3 is TGTGCCACCTGGGATACTAGGGGCCATAAGAAGCTCTTT.

The chain uses TRGV4 and TRGJ1 or TRGJ2. The J gene was not available in TCRdb and was assigned here by matching the DNA to germline segments. The ends lost 2 bases at V and 11 bases at J; junction bases unmatched: 12. Germline V lookup: CDR1 EGSTGY, CDR2 YDSYTSSV. The CDR3 sequence is 13 residues long. CDR3 DNA: TGTGCCACCTGGGATGCTTTAGTGAGAGAGAAACTCTTT. Protein product: CATWDALVREKLF.

The chain combines TRGV4 with TRGJ1 or TRGJ2. The J gene, missing from TCRdb, was assigned here through DNA to germline matching. V lost 3 bases to trimming and J lost 6 bases; unmatched junction nucleotides: 8. Germline CDR1 and CDR2: EGSTGY and YDSYTSSV. The CDR3 extends over 13 amino acids. CDR3 nucleotides: TGTGCCACCTGGGATAGGGTTCGTTATAAGAAACTCTTT. Translated: CATWDRVRYKKLF.

The rearrangement uses TRGV9 and TRGJ1 or TRGJ2. TCRdb does not report a J gene; here it was assigned by matching the DNA to germline references. The CDR3 runs 15 residues. Germline V CDR1 and CDR2: GITISATS, ISYDGTV (reference sequence). V dropped 0 bases and J dropped 0; count of bases not matched to a gene: 5. CDR3 bases: TGTGCCTTGTGGGAGGTGCATAAGAATTATTATAAGAAACTCTTT. It encodes CALWEVHKNYYKKLF.

The V call is TRGV4, the J call TRGJ1 or TRGJ2. The J gene is absent in TCRdb and was assigned here via DNA matching to germline. The V and J ends lost 0 bases and 6 bases, in that order; junction bases with no gene match: 5. There are 13 residues in the CDR3. Germline assignment: CDR1 EGSTGY and CDR2 YDSYTSSV. CDR3 coding DNA: TGTGCCACCTGGGATGGGCTTTGTTATAAGAAACTCTTT. This translates into CATWDGLCYKKLF.

There are a few counts of this clone. This sequence joins TRGV4 and TRGJ1 or TRGJ2. Germline CDR1 and CDR2: EGSTGY and YDSYTSSV. V was clipped by 0 bases and J by 5 bases; unmatched bases: 13. There are 16 residues in the CDR3. Here the CDR3 DNA reads TGTGCCACCTGGGATGGGCCAAGTATCTCGGATTATAAGAAACTCTTT. Its protein is CATWDGPSISDYKKLF.

The V gene is given as TRGV2, and no J gene call is available. The CDR3 has 12 amino acids. Germline V lookup: CDR1 EGSNGY, CDR2 YDSYNSKV. DNA of the CDR3: TGTGCCACCTGGGACGGGCTAGTCATGAAACTCTTC. Amino acid sequence: CATWDGLVMKLF.

The J gene went uncalled, whereas the V gene is TRGV9. Germline assignment: CDR1 GITISATS and CDR2 ISYDGTV (reference sequence). The CDR3 loop spans 11 amino acids. CDR3 amino acids: CALWEPWGELF. In DNA form, the CDR3 reads TGTGCCTTGTGGGAGCCCTGGGGGGAACTCTTT.

This clone was seen a few times. The V gene is TRGV2, the J gene TRGJ1 or TRGJ2. The J gene is not listed in TCRdb, so it was assigned here from a DNA match to germline. This CDR3 contains 12 residues. V lost 5 bases to trimming and J lost 7 bases; unmatched junction nucleotides: 8. CDR1 is EGSNGY and CDR2 is YDSYNSKV in the germline V gene. CDR3: CATWVGVYKKLF. DNA of the CDR3: TGTGCCACCTGGGTGGGTGTATATAAGAAACTCTTT.

This chain uses TRGV9 with TRGJ1 or TRGJ2. Here the J gene came from matching the DNA to germline, since TCRdb omits it. Germline CDR1 GITISATS, CDR2 ISYDGTV (reference sequence). Trimming took 0 bases from V and 7 from J; bases not matched to a gene: 9. The CDR3 is 14 amino acids. The CDR3 sequence: CALWEVRRRYKKLF. CDR3 bases: TGTGCCTTGTGGGAGGTGCGTCGGAGGTATAAGAAACTCTTT.

Only a few counts were recorded for this clone. The rearrangement uses TRGV2 and TRGJ1 or TRGJ2. The J gene, not given by TCRdb, was assigned here from a germline match of the nucleotide sequence. This CDR3 spans 14 amino acids. CDR1 is EGSNGY and CDR2 is YDSYNSKV in the germline V gene. The V segment lost 0 bases and the J segment 5 bases; nucleotides outside the gene matches: 7. The CDR3 sequence is CATWDGPINYKKLF. DNA of the CDR3: TGTGCCACCTGGGACGGGCCTATAAATTATAAGAAACTCTTT.

V and J are TRGV9 and TRGJ1 or TRGJ2. V trimming: 3 bases; J trimming: 0 bases; junction bases outside the gene matches: 5. This CDR3 contains 14 residues. Germline-derived CDR1 and CDR2 are GITISATS and ISYDGTV (reference sequence). CDR3 in amino acids: CALWEISNYYKKLF. CDR3 bases: TGTGCCTTGTGGGAGATTTCGAATTATTATAAGAAACTCTTT.